Given below is one TCR beta chain in context. Antigen specificity is unknown. Adaptor-ligated barcode primers were used to amplify TRBV12-4/TRBJ1-2 clonotypes. TCRdb re-analysed the multiplex PCR reads in MiXCR, keeping a single row per CDR3 protein. This table has several hundred distinct CDR3 sequences, approximately 29% appearing once. Study results and caveats: Approximately 13% of tumor Treg sequences matched naive CD4+ cells. The TCR gene usage of tumor memory CD4+ T cells clustered together with blood and lymph node memory CD4+ cells and with lymph node naive CD4+ cells.

Naive CD4+ T cells were purified with Tregs depleted by CD25. V was pared by 6 bases and J by 5 bases, with 7 bases between. This CDR3 has 11 residues. The chain combines TRBV12-3 or TRBV12-4 with TRBJ1-2, with no clear D. The specimen sequenced was tumor-infiltrating naive CD4+ T cells sorted from the breast tumor. Subset specified: naive CD4+ T cells, CD4+CD45RA+CD25-. This TCR came from a female donor with breast cancer. This chain's CDR3 is CASRAWYGYTF. The CDR3 DNA follows: TGTGCCAGCAGGGCCTGGTATGGCTACACCTTC.